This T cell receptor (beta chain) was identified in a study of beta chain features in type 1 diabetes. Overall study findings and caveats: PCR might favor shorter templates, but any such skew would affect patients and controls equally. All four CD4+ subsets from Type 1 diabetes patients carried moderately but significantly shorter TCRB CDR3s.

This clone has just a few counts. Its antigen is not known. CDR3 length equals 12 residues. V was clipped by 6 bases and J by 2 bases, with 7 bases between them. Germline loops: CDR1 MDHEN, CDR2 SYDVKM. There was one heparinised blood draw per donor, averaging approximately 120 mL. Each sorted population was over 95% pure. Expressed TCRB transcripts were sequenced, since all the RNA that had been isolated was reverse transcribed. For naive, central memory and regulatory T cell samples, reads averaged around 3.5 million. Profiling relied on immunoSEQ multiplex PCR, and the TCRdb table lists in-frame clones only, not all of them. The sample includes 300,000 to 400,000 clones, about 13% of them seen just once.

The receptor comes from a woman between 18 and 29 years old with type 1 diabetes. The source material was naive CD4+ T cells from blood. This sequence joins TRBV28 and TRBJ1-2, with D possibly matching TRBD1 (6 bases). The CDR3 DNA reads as TGTGCCAGCAGAGGACAGAACTATGGCTACACCTTC. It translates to CASRGQNYGYTF.